This T cell receptor (beta chain) was obtained from a study of blood T cell repertoires in COVID-19. V lost 2 bases and J 1 base, leaving 13 bases between the germline ends. The CDR3 is 16 residues long. The germline V gene encodes CDR1 SGHRS and CDR2 YFSETQ. The repertoire was sequenced with immunoSEQ multiplex PCR; TCRdb's copy has only in-frame clones and lacks some. The table has about 98,000 clones, around nine tenths seen once. The clonotype was recovered from a man over 45 with acute or convalescent COVID-19. The source material was peripheral blood. This chain connects TRBV5-1 to TRBJ2-1; D is possibly TRBD1 (6 bases). The CDR3 loop reads CASSLQGPPSYNEQFF. The CDR3 nucleotides read TGCGCCAGCAGCTTACAGGGCCCGCCATCCTACAATGAGCAGTTCTTC.